Listed here are 22 T cell receptor beta chains from one sample, sequenced in a study of cytomegalovirus exposure and HLA in healthy donors. 13 Jbeta primers and 60 Vbeta primers were used for the PCR. Only in-frame clones appear in the TCRdb table, and some are missing; sequencing was by immunoSEQ multiplex PCR. The sample holds some 150,000 clones; 82% are singletons and the top ten take 6.6%. Sequenced: PBMCs. All receptors derive from a woman in her forties or fifties in good health and CMV-seropositive.

The J gene is TRBJ1-5, the V gene TRBV29-1; 9 nucleotides line up with TRBD1. Per the germline V gene, CDR1 is SQVTM and CDR2 is ANQGSEA. V lost 0 bases, J lost 4 bases, and 4 bases stayed unmatched. The length of the CDR3 is 15 residues. CDR3 amino acids: CSVEEGGTGNQPQHF. The DNA for the CDR3 is TGCAGCGTTGAAGAGGGGGGGACAGGGAATCAGCCCCAGCATTTT.

This sequence joins TRBV15 and TRBJ1-3; 7 nucleotides line up with TRBD1. The CDR3 loop spans 16 amino acids. CDR1 is LNHNV and CDR2 is YYDKDF in the germline V gene (reference sequence). Losses at the gene ends were 3 bases for V and 1 base for J; bases not matched to a gene: 6. The DNA of the CDR3 is TGTGCCACCAGCAGCCAAGGGGGCAGATCTGGAAACACCATATATTTT. This translates into CATSSQGGRSGNTIYF.

The chain is built from TRBV2 and TRBJ2-7; TRBD1 aligns across 8 bases. The CDR3 runs to 14 residues. Per germline, CDR1 SNHLY and CDR2 FYNNEI. Trimming cost V 2 bases and J 1 base; bases outside gene matches: 1. In DNA, the CDR3 is TGTGCCAGCAGTGAACGGGACAGGTCCTACGAGCAGTACTTC. Its protein is CASSERDRSYEQYF.

The rearrangement joins TRBV30 to TRBJ2-1, with 7 bases lining up with TRBD2. The CDR3 spans 16 residues. CDR1 is GTSNPN and CDR2 is SVGIG in the germline V gene (reference sequence). Trimming took 0 bases from V and 1 from J; bases not matched to a gene: 6. CDR3 bases: TGTGCCTGGAGTGTAGTGCGGGGGATTTCCTACAATGAGCAGTTCTTC. This sequence encodes CAWSVVRGISYNEQFF. Combining the CDR3 with reference TRBV30 and TRBJ2-1 gives the whole variable domain SQTIHQWPATLVQPVGSPLSLECTVEGTSNPNLYWYRQAAGRGLQLLFYSVGIGQISSEVPQNLSASRPQDRQFILSSKKLLLSDSGFYLCAWSVVRGISYNEQFFGPGTRLTVL.

A single count supports this clone. This chain uses TRBV4-2 with TRBJ1-3; TRBD1 matches at 10 bases. Unmatched junction bases numbered 16, after V lost 4 bases and J lost 4 bases. The CDR3 runs 19 residues. CDR1 and CDR2 (germline): LGHNA, YNFKEQ. CDR3 in DNA: TGTGCCAGCAGCCTAGAACACCCTGGGACAGGGGAAGTGGGAAACACCATATATTTT. Its translation is CASSLEHPGTGEVGNTIYF.

The J gene is TRBJ2-7, the V gene TRBV28; 15 nucleotides agree with TRBD2. V gave up 4 bases and J gave up 3 bases; unmatched junction bases: 4. Germline-derived CDR1 and CDR2 are MDHEN and SYDVKM. The CDR3 loop spans 16 amino acids. The CDR3 bases are TGTGCCAGCAGTTCCTGGACTAGCGGGGGGGGCTACGAGCAGTACTTC. It is translated as CASSSWTSGGGYEQYF.

This clone was seen just once. The V gene is TRBV7-3, the J gene TRBJ1-1; D call uncertain. The V and J ends lost 2 bases and 5 bases respectively, with 9 bases between them. This CDR3 contains 13 residues. Germline CDR1 is SGHTA and CDR2 is FQGTGA. The CDR3, as DNA: TGTGCCAGCAGCTTATCAGATCTGACTGAAGCTTTCTTT. It is translated as CASSLSDLTEAFF.

The J gene is TRBJ1-1, the V gene TRBV5-1, with 11 bases identical to TRBD1. V lost 0 bases and J lost 5; bases outside the gene matches: 9. CDR3 length: 17 amino acids. Per germline, CDR1 SGHRS and CDR2 YFSETQ. The CDR3 region has the DNA TGCGCCAGCAGCTTGGTGGGTGGGGGGACAGGGGGAACTGAAGCTTTCTTT. It translates to CASSLVGGGTGGTEAFF.

V gene TRBV5-8 combines with J gene TRBJ2-7; a possible D gene is TRBD1 (5 bases). The germline CDR1 and CDR2 sequences are SGHTS and YDEGEE. The CDR3 has 15 residues. V was pared by 1 base and J by 4 bases, with 15 bases between. CDR3 loop: CASSLSAAGRYEQYF. The CDR3 DNA is TGTGCCAGCAGCTTGAGTGCGGCAGGGCGGTACGAGCAGTACTTC. The variable domain in full, completed from reference TRBV5-8 and TRBJ2-7, reads EAGVTQSPTHLIKTRGQQATLRCSPISGHTSVYWYQQALGLGLQFLLWYDEGEERNRGNFPPRFSGRQFPNYSSELNVNALELEDSALYLCASSLSAAGRYEQYFGPGTRLTVT.

This clone appeared a few times. The CDR3 bases are TGTGCCAGTGGTCGACAGGGCGAACGCAATCAGCCCCAGCATTTT. It is translated as CASGRQGERNQPQHF. The rearrangement joins TRBV19 to TRBJ1-5; 7 bases match TRBD1. Per the germline V gene, CDR1 is LNHDA and CDR2 is SQIVND (reference sequence). The J segment lost 2 bases and the V segment lost 8 bases, leaving 9 bases of the junction unmatched. The CDR3 is made up of 15 amino acids.

The V call is TRBV29-1, the J call TRBJ2-3; possibly TRBD2 for D (5 bases). Germline CDR1 SQVTM, CDR2 ANQGSEA. V dropped 5 bases and J dropped 5 bases, with 11 bases sitting between them. The CDR3 is 12 amino acids. The chain's CDR3 is CSVMVGGDTQYF. The CDR3 DNA sequence: TGCAGCGTTATGGTTGGAGGAGATACGCAGTATTTT.

The gene calls are TRBV14 and TRBJ1-2; TRBD1 matches at 9 bases. J gave up 0 bases and V 4 bases, and 9 bases lay outside the gene matches. CDR3 size: 17 residues. Per germline, CDR1 SGHDN and CDR2 FVKESK. CDR3 bases: TGTGCCAGCAGCCCTGGGACAGGGACCCGAGCTAACTATGGCTACACCTTC. This encodes CASSPGTGTRANYGYTF.

The chain has TRBV6-5 and TRBJ1-4; D remains ambiguous. V was clipped by 6 bases and J by 4 bases, with 9 bases between them. CDR3 size: 13 residues. The germline CDR1 and CDR2 sequences are MNHEY and SVGAGI. CDR3 loop: CASRESLNEKLFF. The CDR3 region has the DNA TGTGCCAGCAGGGAGAGCCTTAATGAAAAACTGTTTTTT.

The chain uses TRBV28 and TRBJ1-5, with D possibly TRBD1 on 6 matching bases. Germline CDR1 is MDHEN and CDR2 is SYDVKM. The CDR3 runs to 14 residues. V was clipped by 5 bases and J by 3 bases, with 11 bases between them. The CDR3 is CASSPTGYNQPQHF. The CDR3, as DNA: TGTGCCAGCAGTCCGACAGGTTACAATCAGCCCCAGCATTTT.

The chain recombines TRBV7-8 with TRBJ2-7; TRBD1 might be the D (6 bases). The germline V gene encodes CDR1 SGHVS and CDR2 FQNEAQ. The CDR3 has 14 residues. With 7 bases removed from V and 2 bases from J, the gap between germline ends came to 15 bases. This chain's CDR3 is CASTLGGRAYEQYF. CDR3 DNA: TGTGCCAGCACCCTAGGGGGTAGGGCCTACGAGCAGTACTTC.

This rearrangement joins TRBV14 to TRBJ2-2, with 10 bases fitting TRBD1. Germline V gives CDR1 SGHDN, CDR2 FVKESK. The CDR3 consists of 20 residues. V lost 3 bases to trimming and J lost 0 bases; unmatched junction nucleotides: 13. The CDR3 loop is CASSQRRQGAVNANTGELFF. In DNA, the CDR3 is TGTGCCAGCAGCCAGAGGAGACAGGGGGCGGTTAACGCGAACACCGGGGAGCTGTTTTTT.

This clone was recorded a few times. The chain employs TRBV5-4 and TRBJ1-1; D is possibly TRBD1 (6 bases). Germline lookup yields CDR1 SGHNT and CDR2 YYREEE (reference sequence). The CDR3 extends over 14 amino acids. V dropped 2 bases and J dropped 1 base, with 9 bases sitting between them. CDR3 DNA: TGTGCCAGCAGCTTTGGACAGAAGAACACTGAAGCTTTCTTT. Protein product: CASSFGQKNTEAFF. The complete variable domain, with remaining parts taken from reference TRBV5-4 and TRBJ1-1, reads ETGVTQSPTHLIKTRGQQVTLRCSSQSGHNTVSWYQQALGQGPQFIFQYYREEENGRGNFPPRFSGLQFPNYSSELNVNALELDDSALYLCASSFGQKNTEAFFGQGTRLTVV.

This clone occurred a few times. The chain is built from TRBV25-1 and TRBJ2-7, with D possibly TRBD2 on 6 matching bases. This CDR3 is 14 amino acids long. The germline gives CDR1 MGHDK, CDR2 SYGVNS. Trimming shortened V by 2 bases and J by 3 bases, and 11 bases separated the two germline ends. The CDR3 protein is CASSEGGGSYEQYF. CDR3 sequence (DNA): TGTGCCAGCAGTGAAGGCGGAGGGAGCTACGAGCAGTACTTC.

The rearrangement links TRBV2 to TRBJ1-5; D uncertain. The germline CDR1 and CDR2 sequences are SNHLY and FYNNEI. The V gene lost 1 base and the J gene lost 5 bases, with 9 bases spanning the gap. The CDR3 has 14 residues. The CDR3 region is CASSEVSVDQPQHF. As DNA, the CDR3 is TGTGCCAGCAGTGAAGTATCAGTGGATCAGCCCCAGCATTTT.

A few counts support this clone. The chain recombines TRBV4-3 with TRBJ1-2; a weak D match, TRBD1 (5 bases). The V end was cut by 0 bases, the J end by 2 bases, with 10 bases between. This CDR3 region has 15 residues. The germline CDR1 and CDR2 sequences are LGHNA and YSLEER. CDR3 sequence: CASSQDWGLNYGYTF. Written as DNA, the CDR3 is TGCGCCAGCAGCCAAGATTGGGGCTTGAACTATGGCTACACCTTC.

This chain uses TRBV9 with TRBJ2-7, with a tentative D call TRBD1 (6 bases). Germline-derived CDR1 and CDR2 are SGDLS and YYNGEE. Trimming stripped 4 bases from V and 4 bases from J, with 18 bases between. This CDR3 comprises 15 residues. CDR3 coding DNA: TGTGCCAGCAGCCTTATACCGGGACAAGGGTACGAGCAGTACTTC. Protein product: CASSLIPGQGYEQYF.

V and J are TRBV29-1 and TRBJ1-1, with 8 nucleotides matching TRBD1. Germline assignment: CDR1 SQVTM and CDR2 ANQGSEA. V lost 8 bases and J lost 3; bases outside the gene matches: 8. The CDR3 has 13 amino acids. CDR3 residues: CSIRTGLDTEAFF. The DNA of the CDR3 is TGCAGCATCCGGACAGGGCTGGACACTGAAGCTTTCTTT.